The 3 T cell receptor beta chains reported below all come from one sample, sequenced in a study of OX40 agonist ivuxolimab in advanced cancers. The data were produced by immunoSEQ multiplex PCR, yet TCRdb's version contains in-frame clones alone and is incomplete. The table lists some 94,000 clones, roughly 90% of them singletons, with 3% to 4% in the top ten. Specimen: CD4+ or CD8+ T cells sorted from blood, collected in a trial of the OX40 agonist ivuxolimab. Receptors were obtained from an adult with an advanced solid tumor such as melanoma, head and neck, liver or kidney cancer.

CDR3 sequence (DNA): TGTGCCAGCAGCCCGATTACAGGGGGCGCCTACGAGCAGTACTTC. Translating gives CASSPITGGAYEQYF. The rearrangement uses TRBV6-5 and TRBJ2-7; TRBD1 aligns across 9 bases. Germline trimming cut 6 bases from V and 2 bases from J; bases unmatched to any gene: 8. The CDR3 consists of 15 residues. The germline V gene encodes CDR1 MNHEY and CDR2 SVGAGI.

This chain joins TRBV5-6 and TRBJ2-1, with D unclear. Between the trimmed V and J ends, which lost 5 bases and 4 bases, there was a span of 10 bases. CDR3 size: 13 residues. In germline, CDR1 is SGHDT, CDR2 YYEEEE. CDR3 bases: TGTGCCAGCAGTTCGCCTCCATACAATGAGCAGTTCTTC. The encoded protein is CASSSPPYNEQFF.

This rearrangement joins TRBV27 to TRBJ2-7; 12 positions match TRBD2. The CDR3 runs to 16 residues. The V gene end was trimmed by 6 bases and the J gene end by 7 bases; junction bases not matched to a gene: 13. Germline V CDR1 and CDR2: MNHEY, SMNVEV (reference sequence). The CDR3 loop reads CASSSRRLAGAGEQYF. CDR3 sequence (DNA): TGTGCCAGCAGCTCGCGCCGACTAGCGGGAGCAGGGGAGCAGTACTTC.